The present entry profiles one T cell receptor beta chain with its context. Its antigen target is currently unknown. No much larger clone exists at a distance of one base, and base qualities are not known. Other DNA sequences within the sample encode an identical CDR3. The sample originates from a study of blood T cell repertoires in COVID-19 (dated by TCRdb to 2019 to 2021). Looking at the study overall: The collaborator samples originated in the United States, Italy and Spain and spanned the acute and convalescent phases of COVID-19. The prospective study material was composed of cDNA or gDNA derived from T cells, B-cell-depleted T cells, or PBMCs. The samples were drawn from the first 160 participants of the ongoing ImmuneRACE study and from 1,200 or so subjects provided by 6 global collaborators. The repertoires were released in a freely available public database intended as a resource for research on the immune response to SARS-CoV-2. The dataset comprised deeply sampled blood TCRbeta repertoires from subjects exposed to, actively infected with, or recovered from COVID-19. HLA class I and class II types, where available, came from metadata supplied by the sample provider rather than from assay-based typing. Sample metadata almost always included a de-identified subject ID, COVID-19 status, age in years and sex.

The immunoSEQ Assay, a bias-controlled multiplex PCR, was used to amplify TCRbeta CDR3 regions from genomic DNA. Under the source paper's analysis protocol: The number of nucleated cells in each sample was estimated by amplification of reference gene primers within the assay. To quantify the absolute abundance of each unique TCRbeta CDR3 rearrangement, sequence reads were collapsed and filtered. For each sample, productive Simpson clonality was calculated as the square root of Simpson's diversity index over productive rearrangements. In its TCRdb copy, this immuneACCESS table keeps in-frame sequences only and misses some clones. Where compared with another copy, unresolved V genes explain less than half of these, and the others have no known cause. From that table come the V and J calls and clone size; the DNA was used to work out D and trimming. In this sample the table shows 150,000 to 200,000 clones, about 85% of which occur a single time. The ten largest clones represent roughly 0.99% of the sample.

General findings and caveats noted by the study authors: Clinical and demographic metadata were provided uncurated, with the amount varying by source and participant.

The CDR1 and CDR2 encoded by the germline V gene are SGHRS and YFSETQ. The CDR3 holds 15 amino acids from the cysteine to the phenylalanine. Of the read, only the CDR3 DNA is kept; its 45 bases are in frame from base 1. Germline trimming amounts to 0 bases on V and 4 bases on J, with 3 as the count of junction bases outside the gene matches. The collaborating institutions used their own protocols to collect whole blood in K2EDTA tubes. Collaborator samples were shipped for TCRbeta analysis as frozen whole blood, isolated PBMCs, or DNA extracted from either sample type. The TCR was taken from a man aged 18 to 30 with acute or convalescent COVID-19. The chain links TRBV5-1 with TRBJ1-3, with 8 bases aligning to TRBD1. The sample was peripheral blood. The CDR3 has the sequence CASSLGTGSGNTIYF. The DNA sequence is given as TGCGCCAGCAGCTTGGGGACAGGGAGCGGAAACACCATATATTTT.